These T cell receptor beta chains were read from a single sample in a study of identical twins. TCRdb re-analysed the 5' RACE reads in MiXCR, keeping a single row per CDR3 protein. The repertoire holds over 500,000 distinct CDR3 sequences, with about 20% as singletons. These data were also reused for a study on T cells expressing NK-cell markers.

What was sequenced was CD4+ T cells sorted from blood. The origin of the receptors is a woman under 30 in good health. The CDR3 runs from the conserved cysteine through the conserved F or W. Each record gives: V gene, J gene, D gene, clone size, CDR3 DNA, CDR3 protein. The D gene is left open where the match is weak. Rows may omit the clone size; those that give it use once, few, many or a size class.

>TRBV5-1|TRBJ2-6|NA|few
TGCGCCAGCAGCGATGGGACGGCGACCTCTGGGGCCAACGTCCTGACTTTC
CASSDGTATSGANVLTF
>TRBV9|TRBJ1-1|NA|many
TGTGCCAGTTCTAGCATCTCTAACACTGAAGCTTTCTTT
CASSSISNTEAFF
>TRBV5-1|TRBJ2-1|NA|few
TGCGCCAGCAGCTTCGGCCGGTCAGGAAGATACAATGAGCAGTTCTTC
CASSFGRSGRYNEQFF
>TRBV20-1|TRBJ2-5|NA|few
TGCAGTGCTAGAGGACCGGGGTCAAAAGAGACCCAGTACTTC
CSARGPGSKETQYF
>TRBV18|TRBJ1-6|NA|NA
TGTGCCAGCTCACCCGATAAGAATTCACCCCTCCACTTT
CASSPDKNSPLHF
>TRBV20-1|TRBJ1-2|NA|NA
TGCAGTGCTAGAAACGGGCAGGGAATGTTGTATGGCTACACCTTC
CSARNGQGMLYGYTF
>TRBV20-1|TRBJ2-2|NA|NA
TGCAGTGCTTTAGGGCCCCAGGGCGCGAACACCGGGGAGCTGTTTTTT
CSALGPQGANTGELFF
>TRBV7-2|TRBJ2-3|NA|NA
TGTGCCAGCAGCTTAGGGACTTTTCGCACAGATACGCAGTATTTT
CASSLGTFRTDTQYF
>TRBV2|TRBJ2-3|NA|NA
TGTGCCAGAAGTGGAGGGACAGCAGACTACTCCGATACGCAGTATTTT
CARSGGTADYSDTQYF
>TRBV9|TRBJ2-2|TRBD1|many
TGTGCCAGCAGCGCACAGGGGGCCGGGGAGCTGTTTTTT
CASSAQGAGELFF
>TRBV10-3|TRBJ1-2|NA|NA
TGTGCCATCAGAACGGGTCCCGAGGGCTACACCTTC
CAIRTGPEGYTF
>TRBV6-1|TRBJ2-7|NA|NA
TGTGCCAGCAGTGAAGCGCAGGGAATGACGGGCGAGCAGTACTTC
CASSEAQGMTGEQYF
>TRBV12-3/TRBV12-4|TRBJ2-3|TRBD2|NA
TGTGCCAGCAGTGGTCTTAGCGGGAGAATTAGCACAGATACGCAGTATTTT
CASSGLSGRISTDTQYF
>TRBV12-3/TRBV12-4|TRBJ1-5|NA|NA
TGTGCCAGCGTCTGGAATAGCAATCAGCCCCAGCATTTT
CASVWNSNQPQHF
>TRBV18|TRBJ1-6|NA|NA
TGTGCCAGCTCACCAACAGGGCGGGATTCACCCCTCCACTTT
CASSPTGRDSPLHF
>TRBV5-1|TRBJ2-7|NA|NA
TGCGCCAGCAGCAACCAGGGTGCCTACGAGCAGTACTTC
CASSNQGAYEQYF
>TRBV2|TRBJ2-7|NA|many
TGTGCCAGCAGTCGAACTCCCTACGAGCAGTACTTC
CASSRTPYEQYF
>TRBV7-2|TRBJ2-7|TRBD2|NA
TGTGCCAGCAGCCCGACTAGCGGGAAAATGGAGCAGTACTTC
CASSPTSGKMEQYF
>TRBV20-1|TRBJ2-7|NA|NA
TGCAGTGCTAGAGATCCCGGGGTCAACGAGCAGTACTTC
CSARDPGVNEQYF
>TRBV4-3|TRBJ2-3|NA|NA
TGCGCCAGCAGCCAAGATACTAGCCTTTCGCGAGATACGCAGTATTTT
CASSQDTSLSRDTQYF
>TRBV5-1|TRBJ2-5|TRBD2|few
TGCGCCAGCCGGCTTCCTAGCGGGGGGCCTCAAGAGACCCAGTACTTC
CASRLPSGGPQETQYF
>TRBV4-1|TRBJ1-1|TRBD1|NA
TGCGCCAGCAGCCAGAGGGAGCGACAGGGCGGCACTGAAGCTTTCTTT
CASSQRERQGGTEAFF
>TRBV7-9|TRBJ2-3|TRBD1|NA
TGTGCCAGGGGGCCCCCGGGACAGGGGAAGAATACGCAGTATTTT
CARGPPGQGKNTQYF